Presented here are 10 T cell receptor beta chains from one specimen sequenced in a study of identical twins. A single record per CDR3 protein comes from TCRdb applying MiXCR to the 5' RACE reads. The sample contains approximately 1.8 million distinct CDR3 sequences, about 32% of which appear only once. Source material: cord blood. Receptors were obtained from a newborn girl in good health.

This CDR3 reads CASSFRFYSTDTQYF. The CDR3 DNA follows: TGTGCCAGCAGTTTTAGGTTCTATAGCACAGATACGCAGTATTTT. The gene calls are TRBV27 and TRBJ2-3; D unresolved. The CDR3 loop spans 15 amino acids. The germline V and J ends were trimmed by 3 bases and 0 bases, with 10 bases remaining between them. Germline V gives CDR1 MNHEY, CDR2 SMNVEV (reference sequence).

This clonotype has ten or more counts. The CDR3 sequence is CASSFTGTRQETQYF. CDR3 DNA sequence: TGTGCCAGCAGTTTCACTGGGACCCGCCAAGAGACCCAGTACTTC. This chain uses TRBV27 with TRBJ2-5; D possibly uses TRBD1 or TRBD2 (5 bases each). This CDR3 region has 15 residues. V dropped 3 bases and J dropped 1 base, with 12 bases sitting between them. Germline V gives CDR1 MNHEY, CDR2 SMNVEV (reference sequence).

Of note for this clonotype: The junction departs from the called germline gene at one end, perhaps through a read error. This chain joins TRBV7-9 and TRBJ1-1; possible D gene TRBD1, 5 bases. CDR3 length equals 13 residues. Germline lookup yields CDR1 SEHNR and CDR2 FQNEAQ (reference sequence). CDR3 sequence reads: CAGSLGEVTEAFF. DNA for the CDR3: TGTGCCGGCAGCTTAGGGGAGGTCACTGAAGCTTTCTTT.

This clonotype was observed once. CDR3 sequence: CSARTPPKDEQYF. CDR3 in DNA: TGCAGTGCTAGAACTCCCCCTAAGGACGAGCAGTACTTC. This sequence joins TRBV20-1 and TRBJ2-5; D uncertain. TRBJ2-7 matches the DNA end more closely, so the J call is doubtful. Germline CDR1 DFQATT, CDR2 SNEGSKA (reference sequence). The CDR3 has 13 amino acids.

A note on this clonotype: A read error likely explains this, since a far larger clone differs by one base. The chain employs TRBV20-1 and TRBJ2-1, with D possibly being TRBD2 (5 bases). CDR3 length: 14 residues. V gave up 3 bases and J gave up 2 bases, with 11 bases separating them. Per germline, CDR1 DFQATT and CDR2 SNEGSKA (reference sequence). CDR3: CSASRGSPYNEQFF. The CDR3 DNA is TGCAGTGCTAGTCGAGGGAGCCCCTACAATGAGCAGTTCTTC.

The CDR3 sequence: CASSLGRSASYNSPLHF. For the CDR3, the DNA is TGTGCCAGCAGTTTGGGCAGGTCGGCCTCCTATAATTCACCCCTCCACTTT. V usage is TRBV12-3 or TRBV12-4 and J usage is TRBJ1-6; D is undetermined. This CDR3 contains 17 residues. With 3 bases removed from V and 0 bases from J, the gap between germline ends came to 12 bases.

This clonotype was seen a handful of times. This sequence joins TRBV29-1 and TRBJ1-1; weak D call: TRBD1 (6 bases). This CDR3 contains 13 residues. Germline V lookup: CDR1 SQVTM, CDR2 ANQGSEA. Trimming cost V 5 bases and J 5 bases, with 15 bases left between them. CDR3 DNA: TGCAGCGTTATATTACAGGGAAGTACTGAAGCTTTCTTT. It yields the protein CSVILQGSTEAFF. The whole variable domain, remainder taken from reference TRBV29-1 and TRBJ1-1, is SAVISQKPSRDICQRGTSLTIQCQVDSQVTMMFWYRQQPGQSLTLIATANQGSEATYESGFVIDKFPISRPNLTFSTLTVSNMSPEDSSIYLCSVILQGSTEAFFGQGTRLTVV.

This clonotype was seen repeatedly, ten times or more. This rearrangement joins TRBV4-2 to TRBJ2-7, with 7 bases aligning to TRBD2. The CDR3 loop spans 14 amino acids. J gave up 4 bases and V 3 bases, and 6 bases lay outside the gene matches. Looked up from germline, CDR1 is LGHNA and CDR2 is YNFKEQ. The DNA of the CDR3 is TGTGCCAGCAGCCATTATAGGGGAGGGTACGAGCAGTACTTC. Its translation: CASSHYRGGYEQYF.

Ten or more counts support this clonotype. The genes are TRBV4-2 and TRBJ2-3; 8 nucleotides line up with TRBD1. Germline assignment: CDR1 LGHNA and CDR2 YNFKEQ. The CDR3 consists of 13 residues. The V and J ends lost 4 bases and 6 bases, in that order; junction bases with no gene match: 3. The CDR3 region is CASSPRTGDTQYF. CDR3 sequence (DNA): TGTGCCAGCAGCCCACGGACAGGGGATACGCAGTATTTT.

This chain connects TRBV14 to TRBJ2-1; 13 bases fit TRBD2. CDR1 and CDR2 (germline): SGHDN, FVKESK. The CDR3 length is 18 residues. Trimming removed 3 bases from V and 3 bases from J; junction bases left unmatched: 8. The CDR3 DNA is TGTGCCAGCAGCCACCGGACTAGCGGGAGAGGGATCTACAATGAGCAGTTCTTC. Its translation: CASSHRTSGRGIYNEQFF.